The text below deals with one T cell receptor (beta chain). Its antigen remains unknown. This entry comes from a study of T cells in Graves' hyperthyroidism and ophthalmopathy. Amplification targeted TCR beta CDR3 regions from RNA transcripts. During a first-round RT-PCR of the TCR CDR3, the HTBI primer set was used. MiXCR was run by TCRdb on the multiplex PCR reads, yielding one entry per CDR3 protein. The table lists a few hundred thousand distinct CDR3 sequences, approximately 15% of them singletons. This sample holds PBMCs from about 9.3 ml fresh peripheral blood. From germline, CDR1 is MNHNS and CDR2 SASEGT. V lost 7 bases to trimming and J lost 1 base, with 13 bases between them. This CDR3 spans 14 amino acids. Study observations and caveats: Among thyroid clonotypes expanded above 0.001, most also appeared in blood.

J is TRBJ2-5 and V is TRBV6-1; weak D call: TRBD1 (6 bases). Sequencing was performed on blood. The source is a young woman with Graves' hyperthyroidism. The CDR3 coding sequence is TGTGCCAGCACCCGACCAGGGGTCCAAGAGACCCAGTACTTC. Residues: CASTRPGVQETQYF.